The 9 T cell receptor beta chains below all came from one sample that was sequenced in a study of T cells in Graves' hyperthyroidism and ophthalmopathy (dated by TCRdb to the late 2010s). Library method: multiplex PCR. Sequencer: Illumina HiSeq 2000. Amplification of TCR beta CDR3 regions was carried out from RNA transcripts. For the first round of RT-PCR on the TCR CDR3, the HTBI primer set was used together with the Qiagen OneStep RT-PCR kit. TCRdb reanalyzed the raw reads on its own, using fastp at Q25 for trimming and MiXCR for clone calling, and kept in-frame beta chains. Here each entry gathers all rows of one CDR3 protein and keeps the most common genes and DNA. For this sample there are approximately 300,000 distinct CDR3 sequences; approximately 18% appear just once. The top ten clones comprise about 35% of the sample. The sequenced sample was blood. These receptors all come from a man aged 50 to 60 with Graves' ophthalmopathy.

The table lists this clonotype with a few counts. This chain connects TRBV4-1 to TRBJ1-5; maybe TRBD1 (6 bases). Deletions cut 1 base from V and 7 bases from J, with 14 bases between. The V gene's germline CDR1 is MGHRA and CDR2 YSYEKL. The CDR3 spans 15 residues. The CDR3 DNA reads TGCGCCAGCAGCCAAGGAGCGTCGGGGGCCCAGCCCCAGCATTTT. Encoded protein: CASSQGASGAQPQHF.

This chain connects TRBV5-1 to TRBJ2-1; D not certain. The CDR3 contains 15 residues. The germline V gene has CDR1 SGHRS and CDR2 YFSETQ. V was trimmed by 0 bases and J by 2 bases, leaving 9 bases between them. DNA of the CDR3: TGCGCCAGCAGCTTGGGCGGTATACCCTACAATGAGCAGTTCTTC. This codes for CASSLGGIPYNEQFF.

This clonotype was seen at least ten times. This chain uses TRBV11-3 with TRBJ2-1; maybe TRBD2 (5 bases). Trimming shortened V by 5 bases and J by 9 bases, and 14 bases separated the two germline ends. Germline V lookup: CDR1 SGHNT, CDR2 YENEEA. The CDR3 totals 13 residues. CDR3 sequence: CASSLGRGFEQFF. CDR3 DNA sequence: TGTGCCAGCAGCCTTGGGAGAGGGTTTGAGCAGTTCTTC.

The sample holds many counts of this clonotype. The chain joins TRBV20-1 to TRBJ2-7, with a possible D match to TRBD2 (6 bases). Germline lookup yields CDR1 DFQATT and CDR2 SNEGSKA (reference sequence). V was pared by 2 bases and J by 1 base, with 18 bases between. The CDR3 runs to 16 residues. CDR3: CSARLNRDSPSYEQYF. In DNA form, the CDR3 reads TGCAGTGCTAGACTTAACCGGGACTCACCTTCCTACGAGCAGTACTTC.

V is TRBV2 and J is TRBJ2-1; tentatively, D is TRBD2 (6 bases). Trimming pared 2 bases from V and 4 bases from J, leaving 15 bases between. Germline CDR1 SNHLY, CDR2 FYNNEI. The CDR3 is 16 residues long. The CDR3 nucleotides are TGTGCCAGCAGTGAAACGGGAGTAAGGGAGTACAATGAGCAGTTCTTC. This translates into CASSETGVREYNEQFF.

This clonotype was recorded a few times. The chain employs TRBV28 and TRBJ2-1, with D possibly being TRBD1 or TRBD2 (5 bases each). V was trimmed by 4 bases and J by 5 bases, leaving 18 bases between them. The CDR3 extends over 16 amino acids. Germline-derived CDR1 and CDR2 are MDHEN and SYDVKM. The chain's CDR3 is CASSSSGARFDNEQFF. CDR3 in DNA: TGTGCCAGCAGTTCTTCCGGGGCCAGGTTTGACAATGAGCAGTTCTTC.

A remark on this clonotype: Possible read error: a much larger clone is one base away. V usage is TRBV3-1 and J usage is TRBJ1-1; possible D gene TRBD1, 5 bases. Germline assignment: CDR1 LGHDT and CDR2 YNNKEL (reference sequence). CDR3 length: 16 amino acids. For the CDR3, the DNA is TGTGCCGGCAGTTCAGGAGAGGGGAGGGTTCGGACTGAAGCTTTCTTT. It specifies CAGSSGEGRVRTEAFF.

This chain uses TRBV18 with TRBJ2-1, with 11 bases identical to TRBD2. The germline V gene encodes CDR1 KGHSH and CDR2 LQKENI. CDR3 length equals 18 residues. Unmatched junction bases numbered 11, after V lost 7 bases and J lost 0 bases. CDR3: CASFPGTSGKSSYNEQFF. CDR3 DNA: TGTGCCAGCTTTCCCGGGACTAGCGGTAAGAGCTCCTACAATGAGCAGTTCTTC.

The DNA of the CDR3 is TGCGCCAGCAGCCGGGACGGTGGGCAGGAGACCCAGTACTTC. Its protein is CASSRDGGQETQYF. The chain employs TRBV4-1 and TRBJ2-5, with D possibly being TRBD1 or TRBD2 (5 bases each). Germline CDR1 MGHRA, CDR2 YSYEKL. CDR3 size: 14 residues. Trimming shortened V by 4 bases and J by 5 bases, and 14 bases separated the two germline ends.